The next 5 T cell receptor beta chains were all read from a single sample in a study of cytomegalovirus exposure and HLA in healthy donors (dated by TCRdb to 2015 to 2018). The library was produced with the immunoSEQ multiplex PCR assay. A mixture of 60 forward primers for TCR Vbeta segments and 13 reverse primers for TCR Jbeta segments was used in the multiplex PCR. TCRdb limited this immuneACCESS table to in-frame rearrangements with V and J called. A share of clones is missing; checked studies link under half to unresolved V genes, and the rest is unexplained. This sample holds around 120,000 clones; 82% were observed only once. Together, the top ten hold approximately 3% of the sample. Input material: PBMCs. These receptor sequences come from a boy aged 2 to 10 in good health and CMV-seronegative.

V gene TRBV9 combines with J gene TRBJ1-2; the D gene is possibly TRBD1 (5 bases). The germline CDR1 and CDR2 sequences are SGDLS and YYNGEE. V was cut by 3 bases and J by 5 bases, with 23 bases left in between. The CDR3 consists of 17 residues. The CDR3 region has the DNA TGTGCCAGCAGCGCGGACAAGGGGCAGGGAAGCGGGTATGGCTACACCTTC. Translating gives CASSADKGQGSGYGYTF.

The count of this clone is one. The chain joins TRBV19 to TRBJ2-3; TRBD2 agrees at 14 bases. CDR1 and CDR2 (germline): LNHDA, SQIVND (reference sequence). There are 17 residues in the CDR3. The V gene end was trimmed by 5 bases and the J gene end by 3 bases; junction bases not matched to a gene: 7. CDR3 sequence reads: CASSRRLAGGLTDTQYF. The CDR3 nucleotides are TGTGCCAGTAGTCGACGACTAGCGGGAGGGTTAACAGATACGCAGTATTTT.

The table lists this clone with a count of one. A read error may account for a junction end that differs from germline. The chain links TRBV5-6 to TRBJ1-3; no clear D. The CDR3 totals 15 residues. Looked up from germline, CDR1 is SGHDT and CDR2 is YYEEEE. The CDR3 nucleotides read TGTGCCAGCAGTTTGGACGGGAGCTCTGGAAACACCATATATTTT. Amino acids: CASSLDGSSGNTIYF.

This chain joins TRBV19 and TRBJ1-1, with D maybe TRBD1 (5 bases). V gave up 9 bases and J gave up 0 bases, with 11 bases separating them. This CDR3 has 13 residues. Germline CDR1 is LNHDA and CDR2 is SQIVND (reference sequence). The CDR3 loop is CASRRGLNTEAFF. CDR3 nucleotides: TGTGCCAGCCGACGGGGGTTGAACACTGAAGCTTTCTTT.

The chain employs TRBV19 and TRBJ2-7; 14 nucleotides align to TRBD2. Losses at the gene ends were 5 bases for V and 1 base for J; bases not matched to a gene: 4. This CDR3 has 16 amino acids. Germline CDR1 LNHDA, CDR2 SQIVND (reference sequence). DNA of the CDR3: TGTGCCAGTAGTGACGGACTAGCGGGGGGATCCTACGAGCAGTACTTC. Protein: CASSDGLAGGSYEQYF. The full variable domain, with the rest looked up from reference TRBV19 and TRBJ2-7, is DGGITQSPKYLFRKEGQNVTLSCEQNLNHDAMYWYRQDPGQGLRLIYYSQIVNDFQKGDIAEGYSVSREKKESFPLTVTSAQKNPTAFYLCASSDGLAGGSYEQYFGPGTRLTVT.